This TCR beta chain was obtained from a study of cytomegalovirus exposure and HLA in healthy donors. The overall study: Falling in the Caucasian-associated ancestry cluster were approximately 84% of 398 genotyped donors.

Study observations and caveats: A later analysis, which compared TCR beta chains of equal frequency, found the HLA-associated ones more clonally expanded. The only immune exposure information that was available was CMV serostatus. Common viral pathogens were later found to be apparently linked to several of the most significant clusters.

The V and J ends lost 2 bases and 7 bases respectively, with 6 bases between them. Germline CDR1 reads SEHNR; CDR2 reads FQNEAQ (reference sequence). This CDR3 spans 12 amino acids. Regarding this clone: What it binds is not known.

Primers for the PCR totalled 60 Vbeta and 13 Jbeta. Libraries were prepared by immunoSEQ multiplex PCR; TCRdb keeps only in-frame clonotypes and omits some of them. The data show around 120,000 clones, with 60% to 85% seen just once and 2.7% held by the top ten. This sequence joins TRBV7-9 and TRBJ2-1; no reliable D call. The TCR sequence derives from a woman aged 40 to 55 in good health and CMV-seropositive. The sequencing sample was made of PBMCs. The CDR3 spells CASSLYLNEQFF. Written as DNA, the CDR3 is TGTGCCAGCAGCTTATACCTAAATGAGCAGTTCTTC.